This entry is about one TCR beta chain. The antigen is unknown. This sample is drawn from a study of TIL therapy for anti-PD-1-resistant metastatic lung cancer. Study details: Tumor harvest preceded PD-1/PD-L1 blockade, followed by nivolumab treatment. Median tumor mutation burden was 1.5 mutations per megabase. Median tumor PD-L1 proportion score was roughly 5.9%.

The immunoSEQ assay was v3. Libraries were prepared by immunoSEQ multiplex PCR; TCRdb keeps only in-frame clonotypes and omits some of them. The sample yields 52,000 or so clones, roughly four fifths seen once. Time point noted: pre-treatment sample, taken before nivolumab and TIL therapy. Study-wide results and caveats: Patients were highly selected, enriched for treatment-naive, never-smoker and oncogene-addicted cases.

The sequence was collected from a person between 25 and 80 years old with non-small cell lung cancer. Source: blood, taken at baseline.

CDR3 amino acids: CASSLGGGTPLHF. In nucleotides, the CDR3 is TGTGCCAGCAGCTTAGGGGGGGGAACACCCCTCCACTTT. V gene TRBV11-2 combines with J gene TRBJ1-6; possibly TRBD1 for D (5 bases). CDR3 length: 13 amino acids. The germline gives CDR1 SGHAT, CDR2 FQNNGV. The V and J ends lost 1 base and 11 bases respectively, with 9 bases between them. Filled out from reference TRBV11-2 and TRBJ1-6, the complete variable domain reads EAGVAQSPRYKIIEKRQSVAFWCNPISGHATLYWYQQILGQGPKLLIQFQNNGVVDDSQLPKDRFSAERLKGVDSTLKIQPAKLEDSAVYLCASSLGGGTPLHFGNGTRLTVT.